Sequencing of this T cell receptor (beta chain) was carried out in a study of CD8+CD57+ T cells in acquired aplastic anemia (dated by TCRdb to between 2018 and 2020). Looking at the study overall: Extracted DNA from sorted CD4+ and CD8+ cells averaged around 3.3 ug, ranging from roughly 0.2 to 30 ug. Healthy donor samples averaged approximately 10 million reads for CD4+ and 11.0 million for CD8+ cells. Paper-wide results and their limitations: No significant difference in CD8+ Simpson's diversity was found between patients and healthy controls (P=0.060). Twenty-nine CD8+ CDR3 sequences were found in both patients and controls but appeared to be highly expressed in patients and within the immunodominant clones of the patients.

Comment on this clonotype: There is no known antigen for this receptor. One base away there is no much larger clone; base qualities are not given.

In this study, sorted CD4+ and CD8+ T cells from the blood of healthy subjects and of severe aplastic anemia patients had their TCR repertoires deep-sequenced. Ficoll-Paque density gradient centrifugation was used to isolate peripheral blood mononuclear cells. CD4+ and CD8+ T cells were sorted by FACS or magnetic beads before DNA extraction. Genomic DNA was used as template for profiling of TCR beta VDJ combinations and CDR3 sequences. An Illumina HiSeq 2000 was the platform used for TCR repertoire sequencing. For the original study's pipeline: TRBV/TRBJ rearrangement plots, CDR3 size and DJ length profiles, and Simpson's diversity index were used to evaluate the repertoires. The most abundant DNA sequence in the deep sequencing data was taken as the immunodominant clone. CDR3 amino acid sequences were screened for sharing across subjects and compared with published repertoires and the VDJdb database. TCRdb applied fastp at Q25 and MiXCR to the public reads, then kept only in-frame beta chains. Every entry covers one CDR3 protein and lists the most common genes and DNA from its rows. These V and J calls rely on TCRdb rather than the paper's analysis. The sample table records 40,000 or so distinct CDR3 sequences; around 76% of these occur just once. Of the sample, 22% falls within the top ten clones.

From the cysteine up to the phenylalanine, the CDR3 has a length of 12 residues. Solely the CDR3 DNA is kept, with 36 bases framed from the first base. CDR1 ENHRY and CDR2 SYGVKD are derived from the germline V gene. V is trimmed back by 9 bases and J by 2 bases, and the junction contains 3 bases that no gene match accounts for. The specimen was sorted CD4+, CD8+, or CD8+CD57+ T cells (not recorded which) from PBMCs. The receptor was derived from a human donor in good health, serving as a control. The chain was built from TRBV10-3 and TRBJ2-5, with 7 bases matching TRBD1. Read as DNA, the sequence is TGTGCCATTCGGGGACAGCAAGAGACCCAGTACTTC. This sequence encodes CAIRGQQETQYF.